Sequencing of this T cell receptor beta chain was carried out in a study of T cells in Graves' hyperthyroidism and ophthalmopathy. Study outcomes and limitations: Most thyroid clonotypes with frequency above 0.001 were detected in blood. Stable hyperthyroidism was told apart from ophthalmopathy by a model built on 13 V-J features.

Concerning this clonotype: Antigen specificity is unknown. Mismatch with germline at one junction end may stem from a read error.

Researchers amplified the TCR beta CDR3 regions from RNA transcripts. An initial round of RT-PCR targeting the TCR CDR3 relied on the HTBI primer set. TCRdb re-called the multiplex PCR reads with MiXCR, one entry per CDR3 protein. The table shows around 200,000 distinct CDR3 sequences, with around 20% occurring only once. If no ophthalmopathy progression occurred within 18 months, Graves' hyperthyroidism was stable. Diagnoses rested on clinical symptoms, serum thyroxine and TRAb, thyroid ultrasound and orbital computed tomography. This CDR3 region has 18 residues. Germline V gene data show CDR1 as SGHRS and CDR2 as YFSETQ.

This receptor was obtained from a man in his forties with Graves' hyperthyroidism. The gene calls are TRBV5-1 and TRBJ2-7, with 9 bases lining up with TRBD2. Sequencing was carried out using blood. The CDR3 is CASSPPLSGGRSSYEQYF. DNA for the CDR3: TGTGCCAGCAGCCCCCCGCTGAGCGGGGGGAGAAGCTCCTACGAGCAGTACTTC.